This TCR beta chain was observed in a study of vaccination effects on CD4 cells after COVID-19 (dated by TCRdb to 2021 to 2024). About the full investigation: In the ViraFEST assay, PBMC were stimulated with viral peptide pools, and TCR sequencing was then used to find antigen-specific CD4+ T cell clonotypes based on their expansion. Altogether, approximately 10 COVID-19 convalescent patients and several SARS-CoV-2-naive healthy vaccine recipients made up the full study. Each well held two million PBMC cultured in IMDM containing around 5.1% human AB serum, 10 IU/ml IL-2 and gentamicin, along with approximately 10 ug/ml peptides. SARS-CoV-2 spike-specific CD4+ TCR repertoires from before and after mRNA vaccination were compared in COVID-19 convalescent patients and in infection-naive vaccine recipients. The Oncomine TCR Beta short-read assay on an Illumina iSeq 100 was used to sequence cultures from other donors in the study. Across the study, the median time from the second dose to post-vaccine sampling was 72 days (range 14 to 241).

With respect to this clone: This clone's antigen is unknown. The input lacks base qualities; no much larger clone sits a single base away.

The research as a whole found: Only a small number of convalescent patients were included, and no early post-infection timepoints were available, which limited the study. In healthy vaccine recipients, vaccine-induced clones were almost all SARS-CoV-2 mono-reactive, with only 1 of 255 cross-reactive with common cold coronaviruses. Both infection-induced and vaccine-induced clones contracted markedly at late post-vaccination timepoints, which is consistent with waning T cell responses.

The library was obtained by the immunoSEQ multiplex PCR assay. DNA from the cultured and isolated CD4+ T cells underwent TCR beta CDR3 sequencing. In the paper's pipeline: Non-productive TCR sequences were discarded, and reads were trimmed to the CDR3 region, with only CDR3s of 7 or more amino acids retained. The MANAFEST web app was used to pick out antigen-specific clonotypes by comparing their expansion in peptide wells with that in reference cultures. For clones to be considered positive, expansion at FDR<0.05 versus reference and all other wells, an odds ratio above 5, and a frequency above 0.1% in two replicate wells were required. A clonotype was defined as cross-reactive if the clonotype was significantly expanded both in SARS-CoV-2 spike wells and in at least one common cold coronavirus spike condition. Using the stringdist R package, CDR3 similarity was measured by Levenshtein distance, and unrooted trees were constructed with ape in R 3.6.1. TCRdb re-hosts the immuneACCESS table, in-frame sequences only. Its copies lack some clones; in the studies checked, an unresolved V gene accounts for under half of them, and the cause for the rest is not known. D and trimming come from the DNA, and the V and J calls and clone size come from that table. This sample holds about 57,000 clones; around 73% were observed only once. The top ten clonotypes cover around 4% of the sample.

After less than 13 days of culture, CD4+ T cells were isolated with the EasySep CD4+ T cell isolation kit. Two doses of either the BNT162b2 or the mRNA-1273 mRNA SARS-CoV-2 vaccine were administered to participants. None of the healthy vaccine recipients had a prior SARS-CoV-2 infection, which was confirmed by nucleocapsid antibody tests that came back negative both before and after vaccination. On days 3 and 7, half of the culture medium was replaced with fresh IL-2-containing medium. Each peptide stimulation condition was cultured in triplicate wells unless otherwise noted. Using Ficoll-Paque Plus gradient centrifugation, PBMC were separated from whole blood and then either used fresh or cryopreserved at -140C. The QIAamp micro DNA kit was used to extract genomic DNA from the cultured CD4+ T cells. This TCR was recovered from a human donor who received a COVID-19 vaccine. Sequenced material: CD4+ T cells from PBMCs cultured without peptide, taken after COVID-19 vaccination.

The DNA sequence is as follows: TGTGCCAGCAGTTTAGGGCAGGGAGGGCAAGAGACCCAGTACTTC. This encodes CASSLGQGGQETQYF. The chain is assembled from TRBV28 and TRBJ2-5; 7 junctional bases match TRBD2. From the cysteine through the phenylalanine, the CDR3 covers 15 amino acids. Only the CDR3 DNA stays, 45 bases, in frame from base 1. V has 2 bases trimmed and J has 2 bases trimmed; junction bases matching no gene number 5. From the germline V gene, CDR1 is MDHEN and CDR2 is SYDVKM.